This T cell receptor (beta chain) was sequenced during a study of blood T cell repertoires in COVID-19. The wider study: Material from acute and convalescent COVID-19 was sourced from the United States, Italy and Spain. PBMCs, B-cell-depleted T cells, or T cells provided the cDNA or gDNA that made up the material.

The method was immunoSEQ multiplex PCR; TCRdb's version includes in-frame clones alone and lacks a portion of them. The data hold 250,000 to 300,000 clones, with 88% observed a single time. There are 15 residues in the CDR3. The V end lost 3 bases, the J end lost 5 bases, and 17 bases lay between the germline ends. Germline values: CDR1 SGHKS, CDR2 YYEKEE (reference sequence). This TCR came from a woman aged 25 to 39 with acute or convalescent COVID-19. Sequenced sample: peripheral blood. The chain is built from TRBV5-5 and TRBJ1-1, with a tentative D call TRBD1 (5 bases). The CDR3 region has the DNA TGTGCCAGCAGCTCCGCAGGGAAGTGGACGACTGAAGCTTTCTTT. It yields the protein CASSSAGKWTTEAFF.